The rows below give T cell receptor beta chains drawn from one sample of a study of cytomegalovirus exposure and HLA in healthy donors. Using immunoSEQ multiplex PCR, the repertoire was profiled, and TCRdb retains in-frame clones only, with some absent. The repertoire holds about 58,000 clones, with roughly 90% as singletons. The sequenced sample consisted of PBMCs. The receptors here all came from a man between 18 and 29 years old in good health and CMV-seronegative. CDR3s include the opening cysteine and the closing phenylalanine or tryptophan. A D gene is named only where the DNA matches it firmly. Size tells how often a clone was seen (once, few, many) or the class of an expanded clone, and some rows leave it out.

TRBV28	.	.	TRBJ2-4	CASSPPLNIQYF	TGTGCCAGCAGTCCCCCGTTAAACATTCAGTACTTC
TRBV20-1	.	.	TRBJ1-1	CSAPGLQEAFF	TGCAGTGCCCCGGGTCTCCAAGAAGCTTTCTTT
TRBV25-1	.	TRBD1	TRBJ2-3	CASSAQGATADTQYF	TGTGCCAGCAGTGCGCAGGGGGCGACGGCAGATACGCAGTATTTT
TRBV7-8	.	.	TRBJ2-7	CASSFQFWATRDGYEQYF	TGTGCCAGCAGCTTCCAGTTCTGGGCTACCAGAGATGGCTACGAGCAGTACTTC
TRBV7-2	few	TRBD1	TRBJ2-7	CASSLPDRVHEQYF	TGTGCCAGCAGCTTACCGGACAGGGTCCACGAGCAGTACTTC
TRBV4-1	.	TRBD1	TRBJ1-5	CASSQDIRTGKNQPQHF	TGCGCCAGCAGCCAAGACATAAGGACAGGGAAGAATCAGCCCCAGCATTTT
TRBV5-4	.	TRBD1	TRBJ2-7	CASSFGTGLGEQYF	TGTGCCAGCAGCTTCGGGACAGGGCTAGGGGAGCAGTACTTC
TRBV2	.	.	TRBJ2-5	CASTGQETQYF	TGTGCCAGCACCGGGCAAGAGACCCAGTACTTC
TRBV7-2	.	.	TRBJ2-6	CASSLLWPGANVLTF	TGTGCCAGCAGCTTACTTTGGCCTGGGGCCAACGTCCTGACTTTC
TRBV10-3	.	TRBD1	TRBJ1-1	CAISSGGYTEAFF	TGTGCCATCAGCTCAGGGGGCTACACTGAAGCTTTCTTT
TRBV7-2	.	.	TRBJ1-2	CASSLPGYKKGYTF	TGTGCCAGCAGCTTACCAGGCTACAAGAAAGGCTACACCTTC